The T cell receptor beta chain under discussion was sequenced for a study of human T cells and chemical hapten exposure. CDR3 length: 16 amino acids. Germline loops: CDR1 SGHVS, CDR2 FQNEAQ. V was clipped by 5 bases and J by 4 bases, with 19 bases between them. TCRdb itself ran the RACE reads through MiXCR, one entry per CDR3 protein. The sample yields 65,000 to 95,000 distinct CDR3 sequences, 10% to 15% seen once. This sample's time point: patch test 1, 2 weeks after DPC sensitization. Treatment indicated: therapeutic diphenylcyclopropenone sensitization with weekly scalp DPC. The sequence derives from an older woman with alopecia areata. Some clones in this sample may be carry-over from other donors' samples. The chain is built from TRBV7-8 and TRBJ2-3, with D maybe TRBD2 (6 bases). This sample comprised whole blood, obtained in connection with sensitization to the hapten diphenylcyclopropenone (DPC). The DNA for the CDR3 is TGTGCCAGCAGCCAAGGGACTCACCCAGTTTCAGATACGCAGTATTTT. Protein sequence: CASSQGTHPVSDTQYF.